These 28 T cell receptor beta chains came from one sample sequenced in a study of T cell repertoires in cytomegalovirus infection. These receptors lack a known antigen. From the reads, TCRdb called clonotypes with MiXCR, one entry per CDR3 protein. This sample carries 300,000 to 400,000 distinct CDR3 sequences, around 25% of them seen once, and the ten largest clones take about an eighth. The starting material was cultured PBMCs, obtained from culture after CMV antigen stimulation. These receptors were collected from a human donor in good health (CMV status not recorded). Some clones in this sample may be carry-over from other donors' samples.

The CDR3 nucleotides read TGTGCCAGCAGTTACTCGCTGTACGAGCAGTACTTC. Translating it yields CASSYSLYEQYF. This rearrangement joins TRBV6-2 or TRBV6-3 to TRBJ2-7; D unclear. There are 12 residues in the CDR3. Trimming took off 0 bases at V and 4 bases at J, with 4 bases between the two ends. The germline gives CDR1 MNHEY, CDR2 SVGEGT.

In this sample, this clonotype turned up a few times. The chain employs TRBV4-1 and TRBJ2-1; tentative D call: TRBD2 (6 bases). CDR1 and CDR2 from the germline V gene are MGHRA and YSYEKL. V dropped 3 bases and J dropped 0 bases, with 18 bases sitting between them. This CDR3 region has 18 residues. CDR3 nucleotide sequence: TGCGCCAGCAGCCACTCCGCTTCTAGCGTAATCTCCTACAATGAGCAGTTCTTC. Translation gives CASSHSASSVISYNEQFF.

This clonotype was counted at least ten times. The chain joins TRBV7-2 to TRBJ2-2; D is uncertain. The CDR3 runs to 13 residues. The germline CDR1 and CDR2 sequences are SGHTA and FQGNSA. Trimming took 3 bases from V and 1 from J, leaving 3 bases between them. This chain's CDR3 is CASSLGNTGELFF. CDR3 in DNA: TGTGCCAGCAGCTTGGGGAACACCGGGGAGCTGTTTTTT.

The CDR3 is CASSIVPTGGAYEQYF. CDR3 DNA sequence: TGTGCCAGTAGTATAGTTCCGACAGGAGGAGCCTACGAGCAGTACTTC. The chain is built from TRBV19 and TRBJ2-7, with D perhaps TRBD1 (6 bases). This CDR3 contains 16 residues. Looked up from germline, CDR1 is LNHDA and CDR2 is SQIVND (reference sequence). Deletions cut 1 base from V and 2 bases from J, with 15 bases between.

This clonotype has ten or more counts. The CDR3 loop is CASSLGFSGEKLFF. The CDR3 nucleotides read TGTGCCAGCAGCTTAGGATTCTCGGGGGAAAAACTGTTTTTT. The chain joins TRBV11-2 to TRBJ1-4; D is ambiguous. The CDR3 sequence is 14 residues long. Per germline, CDR1 SGHAT and CDR2 FQNNGV. V was cut by 1 base and J by 8 bases, with 11 bases left in between.

The chain has TRBV7-2 and TRBJ1-2, with 10 positions matching TRBD1. This CDR3 contains 15 residues. V gave up 1 base and J gave up 6 bases; unmatched junction bases: 5. Germline CDR1 SGHTA, CDR2 FQGNSA. CDR3 in DNA: TGTGCCAGCAGCTTAGTGGCGACAGGGGGCAATGGCTACACCTTC. Protein sequence: CASSLVATGGNGYTF.

The chain links TRBV12-3 or TRBV12-4 to TRBJ2-4, with 8 bases that match TRBD1. Trimming cost V 6 bases and J 0 bases; bases outside gene matches: 19. The CDR3 is 20 residues long. CDR3 DNA sequence: TGTGCCAGCAGAGAGAGTGGGACAGGCCTTGGGGGTTTAGCCAAAAACATTCAGTACTTC. Amino acid sequence: CASRESGTGLGGLAKNIQYF.

The chain uses TRBV15 and TRBJ2-2; D is unclear. CDR1 is LNHNV and CDR2 is YYDKDF in the germline V gene (reference sequence). The CDR3 runs to 15 residues. The V gene lost 2 bases and the J gene lost 4 bases, with 11 bases spanning the gap. CDR3 residues: CATSRPATATGELFF. CDR3 bases: TGTGCCACCAGCAGACCTGCGACGGCCACCGGGGAGCTGTTTTTT.

The V and J genes are TRBV20-1 and TRBJ2-1; TRBD2 matches 9 bases. V dropped 3 bases and J dropped 2; count of bases not matched to a gene: 2. This CDR3 has 14 residues. Germline values: CDR1 DFQATT, CDR2 SNEGSKA (reference sequence). CDR3 loop: CSARGGRAYNEQFF. The CDR3 DNA is TGCAGTGCTAGGGGCGGGAGGGCCTACAATGAGCAGTTCTTC.

Only a few counts were recorded for this clonotype. The genes are TRBV6-1 and TRBJ1-5, with D uncertain. Trimming shortened V by 2 bases and J by 7 bases, and 9 bases separated the two germline ends. Germline values: CDR1 MNHNS, CDR2 SASEGT. CDR3 length: 13 residues. The CDR3 DNA follows: TGTGCCAGCAGTGAACGTCGGGGACAGCCCCAGCATTTT. It yields the protein CASSERRGQPQHF.

Ten or more counts support this clonotype. The chain recombines TRBV7-2 with TRBJ2-6; no clear D. This CDR3 is built from 14 residues. V lost 4 bases and J lost 0, with 4 bases in between. CDR1 is SGHTA, CDR2 FQGNSA, per germline. CDR3 amino acids: CASSSDSGANVLTF. CDR3 sequence (DNA): TGTGCCAGCAGCTCCGACTCTGGGGCCAACGTCCTGACTTTC.

The chain couples TRBV4-1 to TRBJ1-1; 8 bases line up with TRBD1. In germline, CDR1 is MGHRA, CDR2 YSYEKL. The CDR3 loop spans 16 amino acids. V shed 0 bases, J shed 1 base, and the junction held 4 bases outside the gene matches. This CDR3 reads CASSQDGQGWNTEAFF. CDR3 DNA sequence: TGCGCCAGCAGCCAAGACGGACAGGGCTGGAACACTGAAGCTTTCTTT.

This clonotype was detected ten times or more. The chain is built from TRBV7-2 and TRBJ2-3, with TRBD2 matching over 8 bases. Germline-derived CDR1 and CDR2 are SGHTA and FQGNSA. The CDR3 length is 17 residues. Trimming at V came to 3 bases and at J to 0 bases, leaving 8 bases not matched to a gene. CDR3 sequence: CASSFKRASGSTDTQYF. The CDR3 nucleotides read TGTGCCAGCAGCTTTAAACGGGCTAGCGGGAGCACAGATACGCAGTATTTT. The whole variable domain, filled in from reference TRBV7-2 and TRBJ2-3, reads GAGVSQSPSNKVTEKGKDVELRCDPISGHTALYWYRQSLGQGLEFLIYFQGNSAPDKSGLPSDRFSAERTGGSVSTLTIQRTQQEDSAVYLCASSFKRASGSTDTQYFGPGTRLTVL.

The chain combines TRBV11-2 with TRBJ1-2, with D possibly matching TRBD1 (5 bases). Germline-derived CDR1 and CDR2 are SGHAT and FQNNGV. Trimming took off 5 bases at V and 2 bases at J, with 9 bases between the two ends. The length of the CDR3 is 13 residues. The CDR3 sequence: CASSPDTNYGYTF. CDR3 in DNA: TGTGCCAGCAGCCCGGACACGAACTATGGCTACACCTTC.

This clonotype was counted a few times. The V and J genes are TRBV6-2 or TRBV6-3 and TRBJ2-3; 7 positions match TRBD2. The germline V gene encodes CDR1 MNHEY and CDR2 SVGEGT. The trim removed 4 bases at V and 2 bases at J, leaving 9 bases unmatched. CDR3 length equals 16 residues. This chain's CDR3 is CASSFIAGRPTDTQYF. CDR3 bases: TGTGCCAGCAGTTTTATAGCGGGTCGCCCCACAGATACGCAGTATTTT.

This clonotype was detected only a few times. In DNA form, the CDR3 reads TGTGCCAGCAGCTTAGTCAGGGTGGTGTACAATGAGCAGTTCTTC. Its translation: CASSLVRVVYNEQFF. The chain recombines TRBV11-1 with TRBJ2-1, with D possibly being TRBD1 (5 bases). Germline loops: CDR1 SGHAT, CDR2 FQDESV (reference sequence). V gave up 1 base and J gave up 4 bases, with 11 bases separating them. This CDR3 contains 15 residues. Full variable domain (outside the CDR3, taken from reference TRBV11-1 and TRBJ2-1): EAEVAQSPRYKITEKSQAVAFWCDPISGHATLYWYRQILGQGPELLVQFQDESVVDDSQLPKDRFSAERLKGVDSTLKIQPAELGDSAMYLCASSLVRVVYNEQFFGPGTRLTVL.

This clonotype has just a few counts. This rearrangement joins TRBV7-2 to TRBJ2-7; a weak D match, TRBD2 (6 bases). Trimming removed 1 base at V and 5 bases at J, with 12 bases between. Germline CDR1 and CDR2: SGHTA and FQGNSA. The CDR3 consists of 14 residues. The CDR3 coding sequence is TGTGCCAGCAGCTTAGTGCAGGGACTCGACGAGCAGTACTTC. It yields the protein CASSLVQGLDEQYF. Full variable domain (rest looked up from reference TRBV7-2 and TRBJ2-7): GAGVSQSPSNKVTEKGKDVELRCDPISGHTALYWYRQSLGQGLEFLIYFQGNSAPDKSGLPSDRFSAERTGGSVSTLTIQRTQQEDSAVYLCASSLVQGLDEQYFGPGTRLTVT.

This clonotype was observed many times. The chain is built from TRBV11-2 and TRBJ2-2; no definite D call. Germline assignment: CDR1 SGHAT and CDR2 FQNNGV. The length of the CDR3 is 15 residues. V gave up 5 bases and J gave up 2 bases, with 12 bases separating them. CDR3 loop: CASSLMAVNTGELFF. Written as DNA, the CDR3 is TGTGCCAGCAGCCTAATGGCAGTTAACACCGGGGAGCTGTTTTTT.

This clonotype was observed many times. The V and J genes are TRBV12-3 or TRBV12-4 and TRBJ2-6; the D gene is possibly TRBD1 (5 bases). The length of the CDR3 is 15 residues. Trimming removed 6 bases from V and 2 bases from J, with 11 bases in between. CDR3 residues: CASSLRAAGANVLTF. The CDR3 DNA reads as TGTGCCAGCAGCCTCAGGGCTGCTGGGGCCAACGTCCTGACTTTC.

This clonotype occurred many times. One end of the junction varies from germline; a read error may be responsible. The V gene is TRBV7-2, the J gene TRBJ2-2; D is unclear. The CDR3 is made up of 15 amino acids. CDR1 and CDR2 (germline): SGHTA, FQGNSA. The CDR3 reads CASSPHGAKTGELFF. The CDR3 DNA reads TGTGCCAGCAGCCCCCATGGCGCGAAAACCGGGGAGCTGTTTTTT.

The chain links TRBV5-4 to TRBJ1-2, with a tentative D call TRBD1 (6 bases). CDR1 SGHNT and CDR2 YYREEE come from the germline V gene (reference sequence). This CDR3 has 15 amino acids. V shed 5 bases and J shed 2 bases, with 16 bases lying between them. The CDR3, as DNA: TGTGCCAGCAGTGCTCAAACGACAGGCAACTATGGCTACACCTTC. It translates to CASSAQTTGNYGYTF.

V usage is TRBV20-1 and J usage is TRBJ1-1; no reliable D call. Germline CDR1 and CDR2: DFQATT and SNEGSKA (reference sequence). This CDR3 is 12 amino acids long. V was pared by 1 base and J by 7 bases, with 10 bases between. This CDR3 reads CSARVGVFEAFF. The DNA for the CDR3 is TGCAGTGCTAGAGTTGGAGTGTTTGAAGCTTTCTTT.

This clonotype was recorded a few times. The chain carries TRBV7-9 and TRBJ2-3; TRBD1 or TRBD2 may be the D gene (6 bases each). V lost 5 bases and J lost 4, with 19 bases in between. The germline gives CDR1 SEHNR, CDR2 FQNEAQ (reference sequence). The CDR3 is made up of 16 amino acids. CDR3 coding DNA: TGTGCCAGCAGCCCGTACGGACAGTGGAGGGCAGATACGCAGTATTTT. Translating it yields CASSPYGQWRADTQYF.

This clonotype was observed a few times. The chain couples TRBV28 to TRBJ1-2; no firm D call. CDR1 MDHEN and CDR2 SYDVKM come from the germline V gene. The CDR3 spans 15 residues. Trimming shortened V by 1 base and J by 4 bases, and 13 bases separated the two germline ends. Written as DNA, the CDR3 is TGTGCCAGCAGTTTATCGAGACCCGGCGGCTATGGCTACACCTTC. Protein product: CASSLSRPGGYGYTF.

The genes are TRBV20-1 and TRBJ2-3; D possibly corresponds to TRBD1 (8 bases). Germline values: CDR1 DFQATT, CDR2 SNEGSKA (reference sequence). The CDR3 totals 17 residues. CDR3 residues: CSAQGARGSWDTDTQYF. CDR3 coding DNA: TGCAGCGCCCAGGGGGCCCGCGGGAGCTGGGACACAGATACGCAGTATTTT.

The chain links TRBV6-6 to TRBJ2-7, with D perhaps TRBD1 (6 bases). The CDR3 has 13 residues. Trimming stripped 8 bases from V and 2 bases from J, with 13 bases between. Germline-derived CDR1 and CDR2 are MNHNY and SVGAGI (reference sequence). The CDR3, as DNA: TGTGCCAGCTCCCGGACAGTCACCTACGAGCAGTACGTC. Protein: CASSRTVTYEQYV.

The gene calls are TRBV5-6 and TRBJ1-2; no definite D call. V shed 1 base and J shed 0 bases, with 13 bases lying between them. The CDR3 spans 16 residues. CDR1 is SGHDT and CDR2 is YYEEEE in the germline V gene. The CDR3 DNA is TGTGCCAGCAGCTTGAGAGGGATAGCAGCTAACTATGGCTACACCTTC. Protein product: CASSLRGIAANYGYTF.

This clonotype was detected many times. The chain joins TRBV7-2 to TRBJ2-7; D possibly corresponds to TRBD2 (6 bases). There are 13 residues in the CDR3. The germline gives CDR1 SGHTA, CDR2 FQGNSA. Trimming shortened V by 9 bases and J by 3 bases, and 15 bases separated the two germline ends. CDR3 residues: CASNSGLVYEQYF. The CDR3 DNA reads TGTGCCAGTAATAGCGGACTGGTCTACGAGCAGTACTTC.